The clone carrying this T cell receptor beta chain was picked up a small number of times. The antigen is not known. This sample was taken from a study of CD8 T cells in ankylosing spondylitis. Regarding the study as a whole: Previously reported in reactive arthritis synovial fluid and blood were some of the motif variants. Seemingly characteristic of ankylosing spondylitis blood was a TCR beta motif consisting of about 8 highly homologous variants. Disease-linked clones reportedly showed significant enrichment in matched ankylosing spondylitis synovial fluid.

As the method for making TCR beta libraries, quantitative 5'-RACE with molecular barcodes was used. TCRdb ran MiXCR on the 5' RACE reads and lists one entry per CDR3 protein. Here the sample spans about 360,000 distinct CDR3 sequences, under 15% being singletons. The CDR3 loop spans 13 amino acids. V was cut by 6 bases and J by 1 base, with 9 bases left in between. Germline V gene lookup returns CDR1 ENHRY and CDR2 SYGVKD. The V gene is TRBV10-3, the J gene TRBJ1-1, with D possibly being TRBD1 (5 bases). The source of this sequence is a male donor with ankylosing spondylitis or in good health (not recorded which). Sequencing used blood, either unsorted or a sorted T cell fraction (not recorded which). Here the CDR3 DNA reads TGTGCCATCAGCTTCGACAGGAACACTGAAGCTTTCTTT. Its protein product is CAISFDRNTEAFF.